The present T cell receptor beta chain was sequenced within a study of cytomegalovirus exposure and HLA in healthy donors (dated by TCRdb to about 2017). At the level of the whole study: A later analysis indicated that the 110 or so validation repertoires were generated on the platform also employed for the roughly 720 repertoires of the first cohort. The study aimed to test whether cataloging public T cell receptors could reveal signatures of past pathogen exposure. Along with the approximately 600-subject first cohort, a separate validation cohort of over 90 different subjects was used. High-throughput TCR immunosequencing, statistical association of individual TCRs with disease status, and machine learning were combined to predict cytomegalovirus infection status.

Library prep was done by the immunoSEQ multiplex PCR assay. In the authors' own workflow: A statistical classification framework was built to diagnose cytomegalovirus status from the catalog of TCR beta chain sequences. The immuneACCESS repertoire file appears here via TCRdb, limited to in-frame rearrangements. These files lack a portion of the clones; in checked studies, under half of the deficit traces to unresolved V genes, and the cause of the others is not known. Clonal size and the V and J genes are those of that table, whereas D and trimming came from the DNA. This sample lists some 160,000 clones; more than 85% were detected once. The ten biggest clones cover approximately 0.7% of the sample. V gives up 5 bases and J gives up 1 base, and the segment between their germline ends measures 14 bases. The CDR3, cysteine through phenylalanine, is 16 amino acids long. The CDR3 DNA has 48 bases and is translated from base 1. The germline V gene encodes CDR1 SGHTA and CDR2 FQGNSA.

The donors were included in the validation cohort of over a hundred subjects, a group kept apart from the roughly 700-subject first cohort. As for this clone: Its antigen is currently not known. There are no base qualities to consult, and no much larger clone falls within one base.

Overall study outcomes, separate from this receptor: The validation cohort had no HLA typing available for a later analysis, so co-occurrence within that cohort was assessed over all 130 or so repertoires. Cytomegalovirus status was reported to be diagnosed by the classifier with high specificity and sensitivity in both the original and validation cohorts. Most TCR sequences were observed very rarely across donors, whereas some public TCRs were present in many individuals. A later analysis found that TCRs clustered in the first cohort also tended to co-occur in the approximately 120 validation repertoires, with approximately 95% of cluster scores above 0. According to the authors, the approach could potentially be generalized to other disease states and immunological phenotypes. The study listed 150 to 200 TCR beta chains as associated with cytomegalovirus. A few of the identified cytomegalovirus-associated TCR beta chains were confirmed in vitro to be specific for cytomegalovirus antigens.

The source is a man between 18 and 35 years old in good health and CMV-seronegative. The rearranged segments are TRBV7-2 and TRBJ2-2; TRBD2 might be the D gene, on 5 matching bases. The source material was PBMCs. The nucleotides read TGTGCCAGCAGCCCACGCGGACTCCTGAACACCGGGGAGCTGTTTTTT. Its protein product is CASSPRGLLNTGELFF.